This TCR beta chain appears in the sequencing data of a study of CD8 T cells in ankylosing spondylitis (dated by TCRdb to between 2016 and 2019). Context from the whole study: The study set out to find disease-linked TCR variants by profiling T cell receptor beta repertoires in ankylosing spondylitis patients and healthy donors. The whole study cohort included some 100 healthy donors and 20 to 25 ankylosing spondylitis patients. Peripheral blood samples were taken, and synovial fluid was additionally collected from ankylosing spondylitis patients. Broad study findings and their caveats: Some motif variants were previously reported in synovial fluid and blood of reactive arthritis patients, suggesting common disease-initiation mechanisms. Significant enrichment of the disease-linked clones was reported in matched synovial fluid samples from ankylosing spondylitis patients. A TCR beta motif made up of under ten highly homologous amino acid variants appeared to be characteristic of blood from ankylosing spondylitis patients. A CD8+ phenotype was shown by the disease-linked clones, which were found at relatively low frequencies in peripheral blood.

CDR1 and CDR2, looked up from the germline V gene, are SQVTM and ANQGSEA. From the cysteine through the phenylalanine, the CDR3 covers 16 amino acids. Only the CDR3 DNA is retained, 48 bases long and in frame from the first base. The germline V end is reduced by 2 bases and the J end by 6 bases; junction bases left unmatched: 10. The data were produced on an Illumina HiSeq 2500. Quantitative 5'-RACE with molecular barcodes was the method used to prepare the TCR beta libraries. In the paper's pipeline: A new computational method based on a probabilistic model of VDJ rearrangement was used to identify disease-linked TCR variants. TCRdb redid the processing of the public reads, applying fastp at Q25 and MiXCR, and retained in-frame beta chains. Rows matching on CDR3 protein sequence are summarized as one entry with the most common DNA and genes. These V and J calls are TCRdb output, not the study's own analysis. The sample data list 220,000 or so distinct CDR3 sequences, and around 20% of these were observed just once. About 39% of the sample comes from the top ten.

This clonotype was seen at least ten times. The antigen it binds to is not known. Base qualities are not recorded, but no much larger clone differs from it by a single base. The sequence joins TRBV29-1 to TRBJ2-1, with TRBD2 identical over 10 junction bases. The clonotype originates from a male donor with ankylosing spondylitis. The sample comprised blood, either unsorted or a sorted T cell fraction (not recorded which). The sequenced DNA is TGCAGCGTTGAACAGAGGGGACTAGCGAGTGGCAATGAGCAGTTCTTC. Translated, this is CSVEQRGLASGNEQFF.